Below are 28 T cell receptor beta chains sequenced from a single sample in a study of monozygotic twins with inflammatory bowel disease. TCRdb reprocessed the 5' RACE reads and keeps a single row for each CDR3 protein, giving no DNA. The sample spans fewer than 550,000 distinct CDR3 sequences; the ten largest clones claim roughly 2.3%. The sample comprised blood. The origin of the receptors is a human donor with ulcerative colitis or Crohn's disease, or a healthy co-twin of an affected twin (not recorded which).

The J gene is TRBJ2-3, the V gene TRBV5-1. The CDR3 has 16 amino acids. Germline CDR1 SGHRS, CDR2 YFSETQ. The CDR3 reads CASSLDGSTSTDTQYF.

The chain combines TRBV10-3 with TRBJ2-7. This CDR3 contains 11 residues. Germline V gene data show CDR1 as ENHRY and CDR2 as SYGVKD. This chain's CDR3 is CAISDGYEQYF.

This chain uses TRBV12-3 or TRBV12-4 with TRBJ2-3; the TCRdb call, TRBD1, lacks DNA for checking. This CDR3 region has 15 residues. The CDR3 loop reads CASGLDREVGDTQYF.

The chain employs TRBV7-9 and TRBJ2-7; TCRdb's D gene call, TRBD1, goes unchecked for lack of DNA. Germline V gene data show CDR1 as SEHNR and CDR2 as FQNEAQ (reference sequence). This CDR3 has 11 amino acids. CDR3 sequence reads: CASVGAYEQYF.

The chain uses TRBV3-1 and TRBJ2-2. Germline V CDR1 and CDR2: LGHDT, YNNKEL (reference sequence). CDR3 length equals 15 residues. The CDR3: CASSQSDENTGELFF. Based on the CDR3 plus reference TRBV3-1 and TRBJ2-2, the full variable domain is DTAVSQTPKYLVTQMGNDKSIKCEQNLGHDTMYWYKQDSKKFLKIMFSYNNKELIINETVPNRFSPKSPDKAHLNLHINSLELGDSAVYFCASSQSDENTGELFFGEGSRLTVL.

The CDR3 spells CASSSGIGYNEQFF. The chain joins TRBV4-3 to TRBJ2-1; checking the TCRdb D call of TRBD1 is not possible without DNA. Germline CDR1 reads LGHNA; CDR2 reads YSLEER. The CDR3 contains 14 residues.

The chain's CDR3 is CASSSSVSGELFF. The chain combines TRBV7-9 with TRBJ2-2. The CDR3 extends over 13 amino acids. From germline, CDR1 is SEHNR and CDR2 FQNEAQ (reference sequence).

The V call is TRBV3-1, the J call TRBJ2-3; TCRdb designates TRBD1, a call that cannot be tested without DNA. The CDR3 contains 16 residues. Looked up from germline, CDR1 is LGHDT and CDR2 is YNNKEL (reference sequence). CDR3 loop: CASSQTGGGGTDTQYF.

The chain couples TRBV28 to TRBJ2-7; the TCRdb D gene call, TRBD1, has no DNA to confirm it. Per germline, CDR1 MDHEN and CDR2 SYDVKM. The CDR3 runs 16 residues. The CDR3 loop is CASRSIWGRSSYEQYF.

This chain connects TRBV20-1 to TRBJ2-7. Germline V gene lookup returns CDR1 DFQATT and CDR2 SNEGSKA (reference sequence). This CDR3 has 14 amino acids. The CDR3 sequence: CSARQDPSSYEQYF.

The chain links TRBV7-8 to TRBJ2-1; no DNA is available, so the TRBD2 call from TCRdb remains unchecked. The germline V gene encodes CDR1 SGHVS and CDR2 FQNEAQ. This CDR3 contains 16 residues. CDR3 loop: CASSLAHLAGVNEQFF. Looking up the rest from reference TRBV7-8 and TRBJ2-1 gives the full variable domain: GAGVSQSPRYKVAKRGQDVALRCDPISGHVSLFWYQQALGQGPEFLTYFQNEAQLDKSGLPSDRFFAERPEGSVSTLKIQRTQQEDSAVYLCASSLAHLAGVNEQFFGPGTRLTVL.

CDR3 sequence: CASSLGGITEAFF. V gene TRBV18 combines with J gene TRBJ1-1; TCRdb reports TRBD1, a call that lacks DNA to check it against. Germline V gene data show CDR1 as KGHSH and CDR2 as LQKENI. There are 13 residues in the CDR3.

The V gene is TRBV5-6, the J gene TRBJ2-5; TCRdb gives TRBD1 as the D gene, but with no DNA this cannot be confirmed. CDR1 is SGHDT, CDR2 YYEEEE, per germline. The CDR3 consists of 14 residues. CDR3 sequence: CASSFRDLQETQYF. Full variable domain (missing parts from reference TRBV5-6 and TRBJ2-5): DAGVTQSPTHLIKTRGQQVTLRCSPKSGHDTVSWYQQALGQGPQFIFQYYEEEERQRGNFPDRFSGHQFPNYSSELNVNALLLGDSALYLCASSFRDLQETQYFGPGTRLLVL.

The genes are TRBV7-6 and TRBJ2-7. Germline lookup yields CDR1 SGHVS and CDR2 FNYEAQ. CDR3 length: 14 amino acids. CDR3 protein: CASSPSGGSLEQYF. Drawing the rest from reference TRBV7-6 and TRBJ2-7, the complete variable domain is GAGVSQSPRYKVTKRGQDVALRCDPISGHVSLYWYRQALGQGPEFLTYFNYEAQQDKSGLPNDRFSAERPEGSISTLTIQRTEQRDSAMYRCASSPSGGSLEQYFGPGTRLTVT.

This chain links TRBV5-1 with TRBJ2-7; the D call from TCRdb, TRBD1, cannot be confirmed without DNA. Germline CDR1 is SGHRS and CDR2 is YFSETQ. The CDR3 contains 15 residues. The CDR3 here is CASSLGQPSSYEQYF.

J is TRBJ1-2 and V is TRBV5-1; there is no DNA to check the TCRdb D call of TRBD1. Germline CDR1 is SGHRS and CDR2 is YFSETQ. The CDR3 is made up of 17 amino acids. CDR3 in amino acids: CASSLAPTGGSNYGYTF. The complete variable domain, with remaining parts taken from reference TRBV5-1 and TRBJ1-2, reads KAGVTQTPRYLIKTRGQQVTLSCSPISGHRSVSWYQQTPGQGLQFLFEYFSETQRNKGNFPGRFSGRQFSNSRSEMNVSTLELGDSALYLCASSLAPTGGSNYGYTFGSGTRLTVV.

The chain carries TRBV20-1 and TRBJ1-2. Germline CDR1 DFQATT, CDR2 SNEGSKA (reference sequence). This CDR3 is 15 amino acids long. The CDR3 sequence is CSARDLGRSNYGYTF.

The chain employs TRBV7-3 and TRBJ1-2; with no DNA, the TCRdb D assignment of TRBD1 cannot be verified. The CDR3 extends over 13 amino acids. Germline values: CDR1 SGHTA, CDR2 FQGTGA. CDR3 sequence reads: CASSSRQGDGYTF.

The gene calls are TRBV3-1 and TRBJ1-1; there is no DNA to check the TCRdb D call of TRBD1. Germline V lookup: CDR1 LGHDT, CDR2 YNNKEL (reference sequence). The CDR3 spans 18 residues. CDR3 amino acids: CASSQSIQGAKPKSEAFF.

V usage is TRBV6-2 or TRBV6-3 and J usage is TRBJ2-7. Germline assignment: CDR1 MNHEY and CDR2 SVGEGT. The CDR3 loop spans 11 amino acids. This CDR3 is CASSYDYEQYF.

The chain recombines TRBV14 with TRBJ1-1; with no DNA, the TCRdb D assignment of TRBD1 cannot be verified. Germline V CDR1 and CDR2: SGHDN, FVKESK. The length of the CDR3 is 15 residues. The CDR3 sequence: CASSLAPGIGTEAFF.

The chain joins TRBV5-1 to TRBJ1-1. The V gene's germline CDR1 is SGHRS and CDR2 YFSETQ. The CDR3 totals 14 residues. CDR3 residues: CASTRGNLETEAFF.

The chain recombines TRBV12-3 or TRBV12-4 with TRBJ2-7; as DNA is missing, the TRBD1 call by TCRdb cannot be tested. This CDR3 spans 14 amino acids. CDR3: CASSTGTGESEQYF.

V is TRBV4-2 and J is TRBJ2-1; there is no DNA to check the TCRdb D call of TRBD2. The CDR3 length is 15 residues. The V gene's germline CDR1 is LGHNA and CDR2 YNFKEQ. The CDR3 loop reads CASSQQVGLGNEQFF.

The CDR3 sequence is CASSQGPDRVRDEQYF. The chain recombines TRBV4-1 with TRBJ2-7; as DNA is missing, the TRBD1 call by TCRdb cannot be tested. This CDR3 spans 16 amino acids. Germline V gene lookup returns CDR1 MGHRA and CDR2 YSYEKL.

The rearrangement uses TRBV29-1 and TRBJ2-1; TCRdb lists TRBD1, though no DNA is available to test this call. The CDR3 has 16 amino acids. Germline V CDR1 and CDR2: SQVTM, ANQGSEA. CDR3 in amino acids: CSVVPIRGNTYNEQFF.

The V call is TRBV28, the J call TRBJ2-7; TCRdb's D gene call, TRBD2, goes unchecked for lack of DNA. CDR3 size: 16 residues. CDR1 and CDR2 from the germline V gene are MDHEN and SYDVKM. The CDR3 loop reads CASSFPRFQRAYEQYF.

V is TRBV6-1 and J is TRBJ2-7; the D call from TCRdb, TRBD1, cannot be confirmed without DNA. The V gene's germline CDR1 is MNHNS and CDR2 SASEGT. CDR3 size: 15 residues. CDR3 sequence: CASSPGAGKFYEQYF.